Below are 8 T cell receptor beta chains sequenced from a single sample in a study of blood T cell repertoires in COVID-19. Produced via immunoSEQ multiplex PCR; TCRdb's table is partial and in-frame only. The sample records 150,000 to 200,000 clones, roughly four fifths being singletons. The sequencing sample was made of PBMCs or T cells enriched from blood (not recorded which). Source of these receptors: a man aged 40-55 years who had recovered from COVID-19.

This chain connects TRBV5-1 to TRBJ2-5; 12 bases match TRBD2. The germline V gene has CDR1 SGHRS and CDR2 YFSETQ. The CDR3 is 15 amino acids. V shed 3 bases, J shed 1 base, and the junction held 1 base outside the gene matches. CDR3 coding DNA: TGCGCCAGCAGCTCGACTAGCGGGAGCCAAGAGACCCAGTACTTC. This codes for CASSSTSGSQETQYF.

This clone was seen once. CDR3 DNA sequence: TGTGCCAGCTCACCGAACAGCTACGAGCAGTACTTC. Protein sequence: CASSPNSYEQYF. This sequence joins TRBV18 and TRBJ2-7; D unclear. This CDR3 has 12 residues. V lost 3 bases and J lost 3, with 6 bases in between. Germline lookup yields CDR1 KGHSH and CDR2 LQKENI. The whole variable domain, remainder taken from reference TRBV18 and TRBJ2-7, is NAGVMQNPRHLVRRRGQEARLRCSPMKGHSHVYWYRQLPEEGLKFMVYLQKENIIDESGMPKERFSAEFPKEGPSILRIQQVVRGDSAAYFCASSPNSYEQYFGPGTRLTVT.

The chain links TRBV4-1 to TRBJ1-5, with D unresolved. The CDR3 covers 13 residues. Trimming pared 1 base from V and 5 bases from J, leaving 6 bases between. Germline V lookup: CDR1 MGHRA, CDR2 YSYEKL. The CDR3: CASSQVGYQPQHF. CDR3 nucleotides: TGCGCCAGCAGCCAAGTCGGGTATCAGCCCCAGCATTTT.

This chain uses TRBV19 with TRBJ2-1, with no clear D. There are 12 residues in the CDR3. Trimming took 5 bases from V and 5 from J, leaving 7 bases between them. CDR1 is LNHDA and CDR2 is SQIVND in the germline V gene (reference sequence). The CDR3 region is CASSSLDNEQFF. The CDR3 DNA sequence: TGTGCCAGTAGTTCCCTAGACAATGAGCAGTTCTTC. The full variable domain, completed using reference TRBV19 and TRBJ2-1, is DGGITQSPKYLFRKEGQNVTLSCEQNLNHDAMYWYRQDPGQGLRLIYYSQIVNDFQKGDIAEGYSVSREKKESFPLTVTSAQKNPTAFYLCASSSLDNEQFFGPGTRLTVL.

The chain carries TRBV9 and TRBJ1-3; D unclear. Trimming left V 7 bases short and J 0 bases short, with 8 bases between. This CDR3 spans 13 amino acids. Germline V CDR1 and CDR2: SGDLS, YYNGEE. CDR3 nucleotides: TGTGCCAGCGAGGGCCACTCTGGAAACACCATATATTTT. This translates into CASEGHSGNTIYF.

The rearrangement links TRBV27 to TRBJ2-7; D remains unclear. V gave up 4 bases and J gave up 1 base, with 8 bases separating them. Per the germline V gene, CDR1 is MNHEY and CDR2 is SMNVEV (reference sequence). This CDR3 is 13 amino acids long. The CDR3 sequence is CASSSGISYEQYF. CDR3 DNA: TGTGCCAGCAGTTCAGGAATTTCCTACGAGCAGTACTTC.

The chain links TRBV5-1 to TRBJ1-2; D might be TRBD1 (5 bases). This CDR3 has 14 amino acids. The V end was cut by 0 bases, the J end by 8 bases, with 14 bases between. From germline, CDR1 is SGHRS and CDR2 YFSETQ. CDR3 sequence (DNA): TGCGCCAGCAGCTTGGGTCAGGGTTCAGAAGGCTACACCTTC. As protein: CASSLGQGSEGYTF.

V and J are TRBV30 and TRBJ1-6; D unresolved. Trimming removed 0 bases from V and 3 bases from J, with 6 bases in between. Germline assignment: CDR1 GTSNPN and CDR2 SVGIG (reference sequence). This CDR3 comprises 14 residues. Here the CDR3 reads CAWSVPSYNSPLHF. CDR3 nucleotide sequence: TGTGCCTGGAGTGTACCGAGCTATAATTCACCCCTCCACTTT.